This TCR beta chain was recorded in a study of T cell changes during pregnancy in multiple sclerosis. Sequenced by immunoSEQ multiplex PCR; TCRdb stores in-frame clones only, minus some. The repertoire holds approximately 44,000 clones, with roughly nine tenths as singletons. The CDR3 extends over 15 amino acids. Trimming pared 1 base from V and 3 bases from J, leaving 11 bases between. Germline loops: CDR1 SGHVS, CDR2 FQNEAQ. The chain carries TRBV7-8 and TRBJ2-3; D perhaps matches TRBD1 (5 bases). This clonotype originated in a female donor with multiple sclerosis, enrolled in a pregnancy study. The material sequenced was CD4+ T cells from peripheral blood mononuclear cells, taken before pregnancy. In nucleotides, the CDR3 is TGTGCCAGCAGCTTAGAAGGGGCGGCAACAGATACGCAGTATTTT. Translation: CASSLEGAATDTQYF.